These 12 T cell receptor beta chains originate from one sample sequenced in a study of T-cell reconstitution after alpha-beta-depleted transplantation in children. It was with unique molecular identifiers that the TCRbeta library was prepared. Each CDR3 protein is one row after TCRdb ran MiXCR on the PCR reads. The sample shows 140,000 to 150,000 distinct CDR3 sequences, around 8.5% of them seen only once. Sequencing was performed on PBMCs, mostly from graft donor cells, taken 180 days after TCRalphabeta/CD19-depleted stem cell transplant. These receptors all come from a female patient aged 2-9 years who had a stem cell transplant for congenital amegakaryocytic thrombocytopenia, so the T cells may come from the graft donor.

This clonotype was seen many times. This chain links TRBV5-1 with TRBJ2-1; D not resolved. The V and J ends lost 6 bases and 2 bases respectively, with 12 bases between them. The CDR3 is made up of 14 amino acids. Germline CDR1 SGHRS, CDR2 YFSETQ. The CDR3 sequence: CASNRADPYNEQFF. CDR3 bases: TGCGCCAGCAACCGGGCAGATCCCTACAATGAGCAGTTCTTC.

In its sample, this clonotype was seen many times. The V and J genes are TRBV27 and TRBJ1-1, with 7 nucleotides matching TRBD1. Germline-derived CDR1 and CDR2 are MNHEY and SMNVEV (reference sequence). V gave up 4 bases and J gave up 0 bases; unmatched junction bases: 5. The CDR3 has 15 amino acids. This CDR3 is CASSWTGTVNTEAFF. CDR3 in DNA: TGTGCCAGCAGTTGGACCGGGACAGTGAACACTGAAGCTTTCTTT.

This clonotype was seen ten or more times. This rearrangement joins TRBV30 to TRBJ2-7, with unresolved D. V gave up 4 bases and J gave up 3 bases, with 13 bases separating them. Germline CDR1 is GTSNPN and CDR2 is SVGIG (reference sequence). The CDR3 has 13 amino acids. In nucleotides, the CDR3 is TGTGCCTGGACTAAACAGAGTAACTACGAGCAGTACTTC. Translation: CAWTKQSNYEQYF.

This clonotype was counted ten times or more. CDR3 loop: CASSPDRGLGDTQYF. As DNA, the CDR3 is TGTGCCAGCAGCCCGGACAGGGGGTTGGGAGATACGCAGTATTTT. The chain recombines TRBV6-1 with TRBJ2-3; 10 bases line up with TRBD1. CDR3 length: 15 amino acids. Trimming removed 6 bases from V and 5 bases from J; junction bases left unmatched: 8. Germline V lookup: CDR1 MNHNS, CDR2 SASEGT.

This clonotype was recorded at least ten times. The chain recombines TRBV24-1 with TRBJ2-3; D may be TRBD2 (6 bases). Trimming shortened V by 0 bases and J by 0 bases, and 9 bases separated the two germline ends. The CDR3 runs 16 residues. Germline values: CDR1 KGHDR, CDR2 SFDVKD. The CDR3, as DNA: TGTGCCACCAGTGATTTGGGAGGGAGTAGCACAGATACGCAGTATTTT. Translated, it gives CATSDLGGSSTDTQYF.

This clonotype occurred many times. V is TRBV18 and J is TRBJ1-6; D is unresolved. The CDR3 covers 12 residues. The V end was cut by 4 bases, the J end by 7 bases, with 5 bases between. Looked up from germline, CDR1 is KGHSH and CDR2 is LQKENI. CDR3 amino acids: CASSRPNSPLHF. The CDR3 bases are TGTGCCAGCTCACGGCCGAATTCACCCCTCCACTTT.

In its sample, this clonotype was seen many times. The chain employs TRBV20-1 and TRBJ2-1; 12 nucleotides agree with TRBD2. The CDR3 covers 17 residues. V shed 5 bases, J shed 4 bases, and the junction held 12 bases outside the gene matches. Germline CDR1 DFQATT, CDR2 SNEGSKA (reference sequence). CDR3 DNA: TGCAGTGCTTACAATGGACTAGCGGGGACATATTACAATGAGCAGTTCTTC. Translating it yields CSAYNGLAGTYYNEQFF.

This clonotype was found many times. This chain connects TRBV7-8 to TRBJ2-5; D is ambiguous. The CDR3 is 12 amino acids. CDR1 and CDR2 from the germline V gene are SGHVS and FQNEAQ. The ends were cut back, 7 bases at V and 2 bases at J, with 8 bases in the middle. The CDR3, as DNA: TGTGCCAGCACTACAGTTCAAGAGACCCAGTACTTC. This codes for CASTTVQETQYF.

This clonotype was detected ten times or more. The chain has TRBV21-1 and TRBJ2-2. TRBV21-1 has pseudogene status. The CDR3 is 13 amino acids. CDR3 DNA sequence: TGTGCCAGCAGCGGTTACAACACCGGGGAGCTGTTTTTT. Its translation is CASSGYNTGELFF.

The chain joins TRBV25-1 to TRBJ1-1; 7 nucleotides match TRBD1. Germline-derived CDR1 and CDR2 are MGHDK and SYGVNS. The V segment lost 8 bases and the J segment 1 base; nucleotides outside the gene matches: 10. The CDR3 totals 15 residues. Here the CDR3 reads CASGAGDRRNTEAFF. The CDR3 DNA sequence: TGTGCCAGCGGCGCCGGGGACAGAAGGAACACTGAAGCTTTCTTT.

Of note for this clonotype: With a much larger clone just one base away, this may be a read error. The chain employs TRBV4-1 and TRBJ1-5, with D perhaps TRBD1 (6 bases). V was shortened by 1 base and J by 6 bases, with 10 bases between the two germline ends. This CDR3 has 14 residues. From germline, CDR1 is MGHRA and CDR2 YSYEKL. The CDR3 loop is CASSQGWGAQPQHF. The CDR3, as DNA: TGCGCCAGCAGCCAAGGCTGGGGGGCTCAGCCCCAGCATTTT.

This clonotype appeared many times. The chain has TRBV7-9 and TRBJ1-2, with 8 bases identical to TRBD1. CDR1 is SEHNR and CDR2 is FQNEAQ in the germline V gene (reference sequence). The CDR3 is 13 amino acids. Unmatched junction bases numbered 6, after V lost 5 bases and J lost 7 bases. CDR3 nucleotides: TGTGCCAGCAGCCCACAGGGGGTCGGTGGCTACACCTTC. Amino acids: CASSPQGVGGYTF. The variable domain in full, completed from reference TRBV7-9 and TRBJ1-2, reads DTGVSQNPRHKITKRGQNVTFRCDPISEHNRLYWYRQTLGQGPEFLTYFQNEAQLEKSRLLSDRFSAERPKGSFSTLEIQRTEQGDSAMYLCASSPQGVGGYTFGSGTRLTVV.